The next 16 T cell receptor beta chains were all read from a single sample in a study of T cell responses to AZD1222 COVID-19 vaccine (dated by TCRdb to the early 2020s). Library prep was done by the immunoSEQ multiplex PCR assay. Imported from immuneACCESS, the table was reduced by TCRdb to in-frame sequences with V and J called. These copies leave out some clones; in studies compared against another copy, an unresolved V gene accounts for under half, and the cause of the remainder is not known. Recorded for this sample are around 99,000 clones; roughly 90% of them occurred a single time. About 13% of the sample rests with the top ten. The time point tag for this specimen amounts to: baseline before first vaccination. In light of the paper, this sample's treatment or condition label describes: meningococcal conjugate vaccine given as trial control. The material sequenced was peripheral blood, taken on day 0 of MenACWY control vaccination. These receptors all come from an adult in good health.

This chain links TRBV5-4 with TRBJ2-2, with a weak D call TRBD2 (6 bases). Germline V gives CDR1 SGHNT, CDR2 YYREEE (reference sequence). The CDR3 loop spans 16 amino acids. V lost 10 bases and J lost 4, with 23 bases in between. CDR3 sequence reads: CASFSRLGVGTGELFF. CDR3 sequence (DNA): TGTGCCTCTTTCAGCAGACTAGGCGTGGGCACCGGGGAGCTGTTTTTT.

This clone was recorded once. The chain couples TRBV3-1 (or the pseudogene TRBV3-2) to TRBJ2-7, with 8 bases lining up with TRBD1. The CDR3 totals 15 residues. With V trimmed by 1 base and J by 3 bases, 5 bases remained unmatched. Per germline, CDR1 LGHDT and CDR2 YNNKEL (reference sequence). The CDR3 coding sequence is TGTGCCAGCAGCCAAGCCAGGGGGCATGACTACGAGCAGTACTTC. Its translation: CASSQARGHDYEQYF.

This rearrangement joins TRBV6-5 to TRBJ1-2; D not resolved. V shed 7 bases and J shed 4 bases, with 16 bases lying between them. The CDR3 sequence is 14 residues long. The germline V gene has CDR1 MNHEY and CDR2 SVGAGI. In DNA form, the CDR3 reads TGTGCCAGCAAATTAGACGGAAACTCCTATGGCTACACCTTC. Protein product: CASKLDGNSYGYTF.

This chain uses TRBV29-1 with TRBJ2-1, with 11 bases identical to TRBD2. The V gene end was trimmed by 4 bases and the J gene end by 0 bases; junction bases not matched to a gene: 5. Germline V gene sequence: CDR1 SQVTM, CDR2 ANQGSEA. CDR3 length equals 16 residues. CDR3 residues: CSVGLAGRSSYNEQFF. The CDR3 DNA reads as TGCAGCGTTGGACTAGCGGGGCGAAGCTCCTACAATGAGCAGTTCTTC.

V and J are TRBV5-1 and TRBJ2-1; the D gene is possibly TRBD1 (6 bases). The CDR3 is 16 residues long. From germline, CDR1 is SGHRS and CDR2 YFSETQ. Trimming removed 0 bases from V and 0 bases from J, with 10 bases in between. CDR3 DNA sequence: TGCGCCAGCAGCTTGGTCAGGGGCCTCTCCTACAATGAGCAGTTCTTC. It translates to CASSLVRGLSYNEQFF.

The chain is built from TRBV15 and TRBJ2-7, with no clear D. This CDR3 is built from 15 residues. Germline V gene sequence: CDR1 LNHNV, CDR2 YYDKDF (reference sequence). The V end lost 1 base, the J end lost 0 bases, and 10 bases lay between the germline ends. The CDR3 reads CATSRGGGSSYEQYF. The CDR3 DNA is TGTGCCACCAGCAGAGGCGGCGGAAGCTCCTACGAGCAGTACTTC.

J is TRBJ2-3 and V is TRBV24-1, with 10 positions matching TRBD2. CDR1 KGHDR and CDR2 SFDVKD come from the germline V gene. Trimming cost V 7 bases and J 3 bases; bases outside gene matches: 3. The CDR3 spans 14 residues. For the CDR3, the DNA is TGTGCCACCAGCCGTAGCGGGAGGACAGATACGCAGTATTTT. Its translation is CATSRSGRTDTQYF.

Written as DNA, the CDR3 is TGTGCCAGCAGCAGACAGGCCCATAATGAGCAGTTCTTC. This encodes CASSRQAHNEQFF. The rearrangement joins TRBV7-2 to TRBJ2-1, with a weak D call TRBD1 (6 bases). Germline V lookup: CDR1 SGHTA, CDR2 FQGNSA. The CDR3 totals 13 residues. V lost 5 bases, J lost 7 bases, and 12 bases lay in between.

CDR3 region: CASRIQGGRRPQHF. DNA for the CDR3: TGTGCCAGCAGAATACAGGGGGGGAGGAGGCCCCAGCATTTT. The chain combines TRBV28 with TRBJ1-5; 8 bases line up with TRBD1. Germline V lookup: CDR1 MDHEN, CDR2 SYDVKM. Germline trimming cut 6 bases from V and 9 bases from J; bases unmatched to any gene: 10. The CDR3 sequence is 14 residues long.

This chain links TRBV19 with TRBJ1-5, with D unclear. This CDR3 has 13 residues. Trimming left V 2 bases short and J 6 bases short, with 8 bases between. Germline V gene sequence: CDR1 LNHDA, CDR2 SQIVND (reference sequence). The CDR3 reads CASSINWGQPQHF. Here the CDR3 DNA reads TGTGCCAGTAGTATAAATTGGGGTCAGCCCCAGCATTTT.

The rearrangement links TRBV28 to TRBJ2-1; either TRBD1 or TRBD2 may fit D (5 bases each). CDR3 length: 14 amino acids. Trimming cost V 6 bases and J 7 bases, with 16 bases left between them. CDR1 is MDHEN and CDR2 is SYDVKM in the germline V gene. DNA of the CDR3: TGTGCCAGCAGCCAACGACGGGGACGGAATGAGCAGTTCTTC. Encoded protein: CASSQRRGRNEQFF.

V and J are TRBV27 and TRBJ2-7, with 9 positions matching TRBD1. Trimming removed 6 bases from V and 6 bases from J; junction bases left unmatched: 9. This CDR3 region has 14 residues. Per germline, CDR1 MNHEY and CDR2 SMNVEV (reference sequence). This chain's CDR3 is CASRPTGGVGEQYF. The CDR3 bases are TGTGCCAGCAGACCCACAGGGGGCGTCGGCGAGCAGTACTTC.

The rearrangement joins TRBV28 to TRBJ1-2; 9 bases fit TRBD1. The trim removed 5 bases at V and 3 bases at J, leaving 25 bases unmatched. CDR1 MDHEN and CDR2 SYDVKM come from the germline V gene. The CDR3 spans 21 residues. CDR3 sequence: CASSTSRPGAGTGMLYYGYTF. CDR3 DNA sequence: TGTGCCAGCAGTACCTCCAGACCTGGGGCCGGGACAGGGATGTTGTACTATGGCTACACCTTC.

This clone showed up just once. CDR3 sequence reads: CASSLGAQTAGTNEKLFF. CDR3 in DNA: TGCGCCAGCAGCTTGGGGGCCCAGACGGCCGGAACTAATGAAAAACTGTTTTTT. The J gene is TRBJ1-4, the V gene TRBV5-1; the D is unclear. V shed 0 bases and J shed 1 base, with 16 bases lying between them. CDR1 SGHRS and CDR2 YFSETQ come from the germline V gene. CDR3 length: 18 amino acids.

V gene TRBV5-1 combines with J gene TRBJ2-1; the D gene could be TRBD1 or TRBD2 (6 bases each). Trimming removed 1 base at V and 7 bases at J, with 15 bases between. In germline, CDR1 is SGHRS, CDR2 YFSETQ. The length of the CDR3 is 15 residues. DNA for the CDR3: TGCGCCAGCAGCTTGACGGGGGCCCCGGAAAATGAGCAGTTCTTC. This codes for CASSLTGAPENEQFF.

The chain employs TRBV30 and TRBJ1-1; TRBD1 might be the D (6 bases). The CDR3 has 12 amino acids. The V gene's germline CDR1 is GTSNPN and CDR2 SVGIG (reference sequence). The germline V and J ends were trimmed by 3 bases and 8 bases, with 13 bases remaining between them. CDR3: CAWSRGSPEAFF. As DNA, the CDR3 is TGTGCCTGGAGCAGGGGCTCCCCGGAAGCTTTCTTT. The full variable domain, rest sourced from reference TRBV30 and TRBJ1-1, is SQTIHQWPATLVQPVGSPLSLECTVEGTSNPNLYWYRQAAGRGLQLLFYSVGIGQISSEVPQNLSASRPQDRQFILSSKKLLLSDSGFYLCAWSRGSPEAFFGQGTRLTVV.